Shown below are 4 T cell receptor beta chains from a single sample sequenced in a study of glioma-infiltrating T cells. The iRepertoire nested amplicon-rescue multiplex PCR amplified TCR alpha and beta CDR3s from RNA. TCRdb recomputed calls from the multiplex PCR reads with MiXCR, one row per CDR3 protein. This sample has over 140,000 distinct CDR3 sequences, with 39% found just once. The specimen was glioma tissue, nonneoplastic brain tissue, or PBMCs (not recorded which). The receptors derive from a human donor with low-grade glioma or glioblastoma, undergoing nonglioma brain surgery, or in good health (not recorded which).

The rearrangement links TRBV20-1 to TRBJ2-3; a weak D match, TRBD1 (5 bases). Trimming took off 6 bases at V and 6 bases at J, with 16 bases between the two ends. Germline CDR1 reads DFQATT; CDR2 reads SNEGSKA (reference sequence). This CDR3 has 13 amino acids. The chain's CDR3 is CSAPRQSADTQYF. CDR3 bases: TGCAGTGCCCCCCGACAGTCGGCGGATACGCAGTATTTT.

The chain combines TRBV12-3 or TRBV12-4 with TRBJ2-7, with TRBD1 identical over 7 bases. The CDR3 is made up of 12 amino acids. V trimming: 3 bases; J trimming: 6 bases; junction bases outside the gene matches: 2. CDR3 residues: CASSLTGIEQYF. CDR3 DNA: TGTGCCAGCAGTTTGACAGGGATCGAGCAGTACTTC.

This clonotype came up a few times. The chain joins TRBV7-2 to TRBJ2-5; 8 bases line up with TRBD1. The trim removed 2 bases at V and 3 bases at J, leaving 5 bases unmatched. Germline CDR1 is SGHTA and CDR2 is FQGNSA. This CDR3 has 15 residues. The CDR3 sequence: CASSLLGQVEETQYF. CDR3 bases: TGTGCCAGCAGCTTATTGGGACAGGTTGAAGAGACCCAGTACTTC.

This clonotype was seen just once. The J gene is TRBJ2-7, the V gene TRBV7-3; D may be TRBD1 (5 bases). The germline V and J ends were trimmed by 2 bases and 3 bases, with 14 bases remaining between them. The CDR3 extends over 15 amino acids. Germline assignment: CDR1 SGHTA and CDR2 FQGTGA. This CDR3 reads CASSLAVLQGYEQYF. As DNA, the CDR3 is TGTGCCAGCAGCTTAGCGGTCCTCCAGGGCTACGAGCAGTACTTC.